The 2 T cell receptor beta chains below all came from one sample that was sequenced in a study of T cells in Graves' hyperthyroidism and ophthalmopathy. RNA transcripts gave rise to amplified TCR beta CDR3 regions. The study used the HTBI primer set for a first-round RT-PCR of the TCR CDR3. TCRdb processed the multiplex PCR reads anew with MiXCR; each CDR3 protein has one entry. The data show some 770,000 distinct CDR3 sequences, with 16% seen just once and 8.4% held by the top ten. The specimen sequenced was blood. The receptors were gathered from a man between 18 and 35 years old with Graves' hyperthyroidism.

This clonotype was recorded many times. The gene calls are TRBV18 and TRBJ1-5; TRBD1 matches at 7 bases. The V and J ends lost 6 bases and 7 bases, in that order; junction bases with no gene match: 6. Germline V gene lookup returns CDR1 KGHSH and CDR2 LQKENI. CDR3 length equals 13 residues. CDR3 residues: CASSAGGRQPQHF. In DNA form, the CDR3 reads TGTGCCAGCTCCGCAGGGGGTCGGCAGCCCCAGCATTTT.

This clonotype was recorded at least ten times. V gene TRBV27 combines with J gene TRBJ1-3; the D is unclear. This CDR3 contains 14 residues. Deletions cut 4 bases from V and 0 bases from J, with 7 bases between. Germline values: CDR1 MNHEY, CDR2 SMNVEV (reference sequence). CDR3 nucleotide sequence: TGTGCCAGCAGTTCGACAAGCTCTGGAAACACCATATATTTT. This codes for CASSSTSSGNTIYF.